Listed here are 26 T cell receptor beta chains from one sample, sequenced in a study of beta chain features in type 1 diabetes. Expressed TCRB transcripts were sequenced because the entire RNA isolate underwent reverse transcription. The method was immunoSEQ multiplex PCR; TCRdb's version includes in-frame clones alone and lacks a portion of them. This table has a few hundred thousand clones, 20% appearing once. Source material: naive CD4+ T cells from blood. These receptors all stem from a woman between 18 and 29 years old in good health.

This clone was detected only a few times. The chain uses TRBV6-5 and TRBJ2-5; 7 bases align to TRBD2. Germline CDR1 reads MNHEY; CDR2 reads SVGAGI. V lost 2 bases and J lost 5; bases outside the gene matches: 5. This CDR3 has 14 amino acids. This CDR3 reads CASSYGWEGETQYF. CDR3 DNA: TGTGCCAGCAGTTACGGCTGGGAGGGGGAGACCCAGTACTTC.

The chain links TRBV18 to TRBJ1-1, with 8 positions matching TRBD1. Germline V gives CDR1 KGHSH, CDR2 LQKENI. This CDR3 has 14 residues. V lost 4 bases, J lost 4 bases, and 5 bases stayed unmatched. CDR3: CASSLATGGTEAFF. The CDR3 nucleotides are TGTGCCAGCTCACTGGCTACAGGGGGCACTGAAGCTTTCTTT.

To note about this clone: Other DNA sequences of this sample code for an identical CDR3. This chain joins TRBV30 and TRBJ2-5; perhaps TRBD1 as D (6 bases). The germline CDR1 and CDR2 sequences are GTSNPN and SVGIG (reference sequence). Trimming shortened V by 3 bases and J by 2 bases, and 10 bases separated the two germline ends. This CDR3 is built from 13 residues. The CDR3 sequence is CAWSPTGQETQYF. The CDR3, as DNA: TGTGCCTGGAGCCCGACAGGACAAGAGACCCAGTACTTC.

V gene TRBV4-2 combines with J gene TRBJ2-3; 9 nucleotides line up with TRBD1. The CDR3 has 15 residues. With 3 bases clipped from V and 3 bases from J, the junction kept 4 bases outside the gene matches. Looked up from germline, CDR1 is LGHNA and CDR2 is YNFKEQ. The CDR3 sequence: CASSHTGTGTDTQYF. As DNA, the CDR3 is TGTGCCAGCAGCCACACCGGGACAGGGACAGATACGCAGTATTTT.

This sequence joins TRBV5-1 and TRBJ2-1, with D uncertain. Deletions cut 0 bases from V and 7 bases from J, with 8 bases between. The CDR3 extends over 13 amino acids. Germline V gene sequence: CDR1 SGHRS, CDR2 YFSETQ. In DNA, the CDR3 is TGCGCCAGCAGCTTGGTGGGCTTAAATGAGCAGTTCTTC. Amino acid sequence: CASSLVGLNEQFF.

The rearrangement uses TRBV4-1 and TRBJ2-5, with 7 bases identical to TRBD2. CDR1 is MGHRA, CDR2 YSYEKL, per germline. V gave up 3 bases and J gave up 5 bases; unmatched junction bases: 6. The CDR3 runs 14 residues. The CDR3 loop reads CASSQGGSQETQYF. The CDR3 nucleotides are TGCGCCAGCAGCCAGGGGGGGAGCCAGGAGACCCAGTACTTC.

This clone was observed a few times. The V call is TRBV7-9, the J call TRBJ2-5, with 11 bases lining up with TRBD2. This CDR3 has 16 amino acids. Germline V gives CDR1 SEHNR, CDR2 FQNEAQ (reference sequence). J lost 1 base, V lost 5 bases, and 6 bases had no gene match. The CDR3 region is CASSRSGTSGQETQYF. In DNA, the CDR3 is TGTGCCAGCAGCCGTTCCGGGACTAGCGGCCAAGAGACCCAGTACTTC.

The rearrangement links TRBV5-1 to TRBJ2-3, with 7 bases aligning to TRBD2. The CDR3 contains 14 residues. Germline V lookup: CDR1 SGHRS, CDR2 YFSETQ. J gave up 8 bases and V 0 bases, and 6 bases lay outside the gene matches. DNA for the CDR3: TGCGCCAGCAGCTTGGGGGGGGGATTGACTACGCAGTATTTT. Translated: CASSLGGGLTTQYF.

The chain combines TRBV18 with TRBJ2-1; D call uncertain. Deletions cut 2 bases from V and 7 bases from J, with 9 bases between. The CDR3 covers 13 residues. Germline loops: CDR1 KGHSH, CDR2 LQKENI. The chain's CDR3 is CASSPGPANEQFF. In DNA, the CDR3 is TGTGCCAGCTCACCAGGGCCGGCAAATGAGCAGTTCTTC.

The CDR3 bases are TGTGCCAGCAGCTTGGAGGAGGGGAGGCTGTTTTTT. It specifies CASSLEEGRLFF. This chain joins TRBV5-6 and TRBJ1-4; perhaps TRBD1 as D (5 bases). From germline, CDR1 is SGHDT and CDR2 YYEEEE. CDR3 length equals 12 residues. V was shortened by 0 bases and J by 14 bases, with 11 bases between the two germline ends.

This clone came up a few times. V is TRBV7-3 and J is TRBJ2-3, with a tentative D call TRBD1 (5 bases). The germline V and J ends were trimmed by 4 bases and 0 bases, with 8 bases remaining between them. The CDR3 is made up of 14 amino acids. Germline CDR1 and CDR2: SGHTA and FQGTGA. The CDR3 region is CASSSGKSTDTQYF. For the CDR3, the DNA is TGTGCCAGCAGCTCAGGGAAGAGCACAGATACGCAGTATTTT.

The rearrangement links TRBV19 to TRBJ2-5; 12 bases are shared with TRBD2. CDR1 is LNHDA, CDR2 SQIVND, per germline (reference sequence). This CDR3 is built from 17 residues. Germline trimming cut 4 bases from V and 5 bases from J; bases unmatched to any gene: 11. CDR3 amino acids: CASSTQLAGGVRETQYF. Here the CDR3 DNA reads TGTGCCAGTAGTACCCAACTAGCGGGAGGCGTCCGGGAGACCCAGTACTTC.

This clone was seen only a few times. The chain has TRBV2 and TRBJ2-7, with D tentatively TRBD1 (6 bases). The V end lost 6 bases, the J end lost 4 bases, and 10 bases lay between the germline ends. The CDR3 sequence is 12 residues long. CDR1 is SNHLY and CDR2 is FYNNEI in the germline V gene. The CDR3 DNA follows: TGTGCCAGCAGGATGGACAGTTACGAGCAGTACTTC. Its protein is CASRMDSYEQYF.

Only a few counts were recorded for this clone. V is TRBV30 and J is TRBJ1-1; a possible D gene is TRBD1 (5 bases). The V and J ends lost 3 bases and 2 bases respectively, with 10 bases between them. The CDR3 is made up of 13 amino acids. Germline CDR1 and CDR2: GTSNPN and SVGIG (reference sequence). In DNA form, the CDR3 reads TGTGCCTGGAGAACGGACATTAACACTGAAGCTTTCTTT. Translating it yields CAWRTDINTEAFF.

This clone was recorded a few times. The chain recombines TRBV2 with TRBJ1-2; 7 bases agree with TRBD1. J gave up 8 bases and V 6 bases, and 6 bases lay outside the gene matches. The CDR3 has 12 amino acids. Germline assignment: CDR1 SNHLY and CDR2 FYNNEI. The CDR3 DNA is TGTGCCAGCAGCATCAGGGGGATGGGCTACACCTTC. The encoded protein is CASSIRGMGYTF.

The chain uses TRBV6-5 and TRBJ1-6, with 9 positions matching TRBD1. The CDR3 sequence is 15 residues long. V lost 4 bases, J lost 7 bases, and 5 bases stayed unmatched. Germline assignment: CDR1 MNHEY and CDR2 SVGAGI. The DNA for the CDR3 is TGTGCCAGCAGTTCACAGGGGGCTATGAATTCACCCCTCCACTTT. Translating it yields CASSSQGAMNSPLHF.

The chain recombines TRBV9 with TRBJ2-2, with TRBD2 matching 10 bases. CDR1 is SGDLS, CDR2 YYNGEE, per germline. V trimming: 2 bases; J trimming: 7 bases; junction bases outside the gene matches: 2. This CDR3 has 14 amino acids. The CDR3 here is CASSVSGRLGELFF. The CDR3 nucleotides are TGTGCCAGCAGCGTTAGCGGGAGGCTCGGGGAGCTGTTTTTT.

V and J are TRBV7-2 and TRBJ2-5; TRBD2 agrees at 8 bases. J was trimmed by 5 bases and V by 1 base; bases with no gene match: 3. The CDR3 has 14 amino acids. Looked up from germline, CDR1 is SGHTA and CDR2 is FQGNSA. CDR3 residues: CASSLGSGVETQYF. CDR3 DNA: TGTGCCAGCAGCTTAGGTAGCGGGGTGGAGACCCAGTACTTC.

The chain recombines TRBV5-6 with TRBJ2-1; D possibly corresponds to TRBD2 (5 bases). The CDR3 totals 13 residues. With 0 bases removed from V and 12 bases from J, the gap between germline ends came to 13 bases. Germline lookup yields CDR1 SGHDT and CDR2 YYEEEE. The CDR3 DNA reads as TGTGCCAGCAGCTTGGAGCGGTGGAAGGGGCAGTTCTTC. It codes for CASSLERWKGQFF.

This clone was seen more than once but under ten times. J is TRBJ2-1 and V is TRBV19, with 9 positions matching TRBD2. Per the germline V gene, CDR1 is LNHDA and CDR2 is SQIVND (reference sequence). The CDR3 runs to 15 residues. J was trimmed by 4 bases and V by 3 bases; bases with no gene match: 4. CDR3 in DNA: TGTGCCAGTAGTATGACTAGCGGTAGTTACAATGAGCAGTTCTTC. As protein: CASSMTSGSYNEQFF. The full variable domain, rest sourced from reference TRBV19 and TRBJ2-1, is DGGITQSPKYLFRKEGQNVTLSCEQNLNHDAMYWYRQDPGQGLRLIYYSQIVNDFQKGDIAEGYSVSREKKESFPLTVTSAQKNPTAFYLCASSMTSGSYNEQFFGPGTRLTVL.

This clone occurred a few times. V and J are TRBV7-2 and TRBJ2-5, with 9 bases lining up with TRBD2. The CDR3 runs 15 residues. V was pared by 3 bases and J by 9 bases, with 11 bases of the junction left unmatched. Germline V gives CDR1 SGHTA, CDR2 FQGNSA. As DNA, the CDR3 is TGTGCCAGCAGCTTGGCACTGGCGCGGGGGGGGCCCCAGTACTTC. As protein: CASSLALARGGPQYF.

The CDR3 loop reads CASSRQGQTPPGELFF. CDR3 DNA sequence: TGTGCCAGCAGCCGACAGGGACAAACCCCACCCGGGGAGCTGTTTTTT. J is TRBJ2-2 and V is TRBV4-2; 7 positions agree with TRBD1. The length of the CDR3 is 16 residues. The germline V gene encodes CDR1 LGHNA and CDR2 YNFKEQ. V dropped 4 bases and J dropped 6; count of bases not matched to a gene: 11.

This chain uses TRBV6-6 with TRBJ2-3; TRBD2 agrees at 9 bases. Trimming at V came to 6 bases and at J to 6 bases, leaving 13 bases not matched to a gene. Germline CDR1 MNHNY, CDR2 SVGAGI (reference sequence). The CDR3 has 16 residues. The CDR3 DNA sequence: TGTGCCAGCAGCTCCGGGCTAGCGGGGACTCTCGATACGCAGTATTTT. It codes for CASSSGLAGTLDTQYF.

This CDR3 is CASSERGRDGYTF. In nucleotides, the CDR3 is TGTGCCAGCAGTGAAAGAGGCAGGGATGGCTACACCTTC. This sequence joins TRBV25-1 and TRBJ1-2; D might be TRBD1 (5 bases). In germline, CDR1 is MGHDK, CDR2 SYGVNS. The germline V and J ends were trimmed by 2 bases and 6 bases, with 10 bases remaining between them. The CDR3 runs to 13 residues.

Only a few counts were recorded for this clone. The genes are TRBV5-1 and TRBJ1-4, with D perhaps matching TRBD1 (5 bases). This CDR3 has 16 amino acids. Germline loops: CDR1 SGHRS, CDR2 YFSETQ. V was shortened by 0 bases and J by 4 bases, with 13 bases between the two germline ends. The DNA of the CDR3 is TGCGCCAGCAGCTTGGCACAGGCCAGCTTTAATGAAAAACTGTTTTTT. As protein: CASSLAQASFNEKLFF.

This rearrangement joins TRBV19 to TRBJ2-1; D is possibly TRBD1 (5 bases). V lost 8 bases and J lost 7, with 15 bases in between. The V gene's germline CDR1 is LNHDA and CDR2 SQIVND (reference sequence). The CDR3 contains 13 residues. Written as DNA, the CDR3 is TGTGCCAGTGGGTCGACAGTGAGTAATGAGCAGTTCTTC. Its protein product is CASGSTVSNEQFF.